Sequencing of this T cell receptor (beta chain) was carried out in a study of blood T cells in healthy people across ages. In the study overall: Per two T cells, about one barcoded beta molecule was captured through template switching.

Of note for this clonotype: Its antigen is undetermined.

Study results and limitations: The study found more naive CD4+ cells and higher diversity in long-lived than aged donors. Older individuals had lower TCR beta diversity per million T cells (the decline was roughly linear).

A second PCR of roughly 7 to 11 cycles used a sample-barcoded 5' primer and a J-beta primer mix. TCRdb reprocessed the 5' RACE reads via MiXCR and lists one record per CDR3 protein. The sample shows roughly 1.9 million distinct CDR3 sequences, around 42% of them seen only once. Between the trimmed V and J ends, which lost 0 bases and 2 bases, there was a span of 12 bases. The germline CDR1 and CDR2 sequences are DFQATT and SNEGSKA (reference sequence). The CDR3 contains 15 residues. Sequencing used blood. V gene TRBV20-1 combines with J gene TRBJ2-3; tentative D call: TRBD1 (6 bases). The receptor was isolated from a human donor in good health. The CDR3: CSARDRRGFTDTQYF. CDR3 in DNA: TGCAGTGCTAGAGATCGCAGGGGCTTCACAGATACGCAGTATTTT.